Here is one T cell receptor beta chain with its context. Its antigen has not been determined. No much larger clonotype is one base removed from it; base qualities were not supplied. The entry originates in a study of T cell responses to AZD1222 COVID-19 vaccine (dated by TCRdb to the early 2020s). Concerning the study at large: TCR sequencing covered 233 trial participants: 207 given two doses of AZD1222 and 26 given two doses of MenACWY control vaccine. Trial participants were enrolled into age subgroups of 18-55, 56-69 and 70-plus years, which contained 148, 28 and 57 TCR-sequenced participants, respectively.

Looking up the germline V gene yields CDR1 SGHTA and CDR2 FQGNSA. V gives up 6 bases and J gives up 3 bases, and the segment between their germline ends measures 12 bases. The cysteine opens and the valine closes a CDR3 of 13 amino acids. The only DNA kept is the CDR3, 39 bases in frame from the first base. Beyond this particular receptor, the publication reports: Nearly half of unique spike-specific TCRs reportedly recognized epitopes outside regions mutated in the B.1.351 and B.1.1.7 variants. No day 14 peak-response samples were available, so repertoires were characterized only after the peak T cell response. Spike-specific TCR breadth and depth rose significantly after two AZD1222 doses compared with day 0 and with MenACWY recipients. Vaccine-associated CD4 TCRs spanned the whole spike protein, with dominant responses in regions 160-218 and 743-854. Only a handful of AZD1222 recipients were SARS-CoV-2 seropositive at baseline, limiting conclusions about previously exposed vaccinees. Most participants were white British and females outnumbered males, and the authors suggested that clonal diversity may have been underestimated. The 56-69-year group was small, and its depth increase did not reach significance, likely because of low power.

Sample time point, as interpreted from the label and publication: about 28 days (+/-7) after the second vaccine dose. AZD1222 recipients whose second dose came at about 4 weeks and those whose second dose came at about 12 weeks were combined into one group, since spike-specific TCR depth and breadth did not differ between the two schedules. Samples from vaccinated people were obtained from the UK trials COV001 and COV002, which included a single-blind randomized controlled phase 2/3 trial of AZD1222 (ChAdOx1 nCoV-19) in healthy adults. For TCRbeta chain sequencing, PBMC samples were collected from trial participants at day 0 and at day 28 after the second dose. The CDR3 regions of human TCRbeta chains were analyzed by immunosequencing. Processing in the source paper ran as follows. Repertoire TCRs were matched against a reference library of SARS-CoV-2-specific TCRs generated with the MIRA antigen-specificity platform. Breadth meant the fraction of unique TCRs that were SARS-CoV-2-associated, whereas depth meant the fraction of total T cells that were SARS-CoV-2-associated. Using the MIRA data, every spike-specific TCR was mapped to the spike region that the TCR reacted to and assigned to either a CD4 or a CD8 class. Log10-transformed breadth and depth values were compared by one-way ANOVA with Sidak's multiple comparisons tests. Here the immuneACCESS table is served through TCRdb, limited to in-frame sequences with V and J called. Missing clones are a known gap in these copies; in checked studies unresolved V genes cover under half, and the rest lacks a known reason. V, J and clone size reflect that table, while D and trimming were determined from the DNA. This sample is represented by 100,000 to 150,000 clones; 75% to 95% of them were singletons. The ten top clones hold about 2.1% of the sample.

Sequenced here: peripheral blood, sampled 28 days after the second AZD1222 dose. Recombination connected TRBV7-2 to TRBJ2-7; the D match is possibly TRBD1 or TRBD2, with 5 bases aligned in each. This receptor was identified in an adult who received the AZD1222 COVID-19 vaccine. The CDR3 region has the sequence CASSRDPDYEQYV. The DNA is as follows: TGTGCCAGCAGTCGGGACCCCGACTACGAGCAGTACGTC.